This is a list of T cell receptor beta chains from one sample in a study of blood T cell repertoires in COVID-19. Method: immunoSEQ multiplex PCR; TCRdb's copy keeps in-frame clones and lacks some. There are about 69,000 clones in the sample; almost 80% occur only once, and about 15% lies in the top ten. Sequencing used peripheral blood. These receptors came from a man between 60 and 70 years old with acute or convalescent COVID-19. CDR3s leave out the opening cysteine and the closing phenylalanine or tryptophan. Expanded clones get a size class; other rows say once, few or many, or leave the size out.

abundance: NA; v_gene: TRBV4-3; len: 14; j_gene: TRBJ2-7; CDR3aa: ASSQDQTATSYEQY
abundance: NA; v_gene: TRBV13; len: 15; j_gene: TRBJ2-7; CDR3aa: ASSKYAGQGVPHEQY
abundance: NA; v_gene: TRBV12-3/TRBV12-4; len: 11; j_gene: TRBJ1-1; CDR3aa: ASSWASTAEAF
abundance: NA; v_gene: TRBV5-1; len: 10; j_gene: TRBJ2-1; CDR3aa: ASSSGLREQF
abundance: NA; v_gene: TRBV29-1; len: 13; j_gene: TRBJ2-1; CDR3aa: SVVAGKGSYNEQF
abundance: NA; v_gene: TRBV7-8; len: 12; j_gene: TRBJ1-6; CDR3aa: ASSLGGGDSPLH
abundance: NA; v_gene: TRBV6-6; len: 13; j_gene: TRBJ1-2; CDR3aa: ASRVPGQRNYGYT
abundance: NA; v_gene: TRBV27; len: 14; j_gene: TRBJ1-6; CDR3aa: ASSLRAAVYNSPLH
abundance: few; v_gene: TRBV5-1; len: 12; j_gene: TRBJ2-7; CDR3aa: ASSSSSPSYEQY
abundance: NA; v_gene: TRBV7-2; len: 12; j_gene: TRBJ2-5; CDR3aa: ASPPPGVRETQY
abundance: NA; v_gene: TRBV5-1; len: 13; j_gene: TRBJ2-1; CDR3aa: ASSFAAGGANEQF
abundance: NA; v_gene: TRBV6-5; len: 13; j_gene: TRBJ1-6; CDR3aa: ASSRTGTRNSPLH
abundance: NA; v_gene: TRBV4-3; len: 13; j_gene: TRBJ1-1; CDR3aa: ASSQDRRSYTEAF
abundance: NA; v_gene: TRBV27; len: 16; j_gene: TRBJ1-2; CDR3aa: ASSAYSRTGPTNYGYT
abundance: NA; v_gene: TRBV5-4; len: 11; j_gene: TRBJ2-1; CDR3aa: AFLQSSYNEQF
abundance: NA; v_gene: TRBV19; len: 11; j_gene: TRBJ1-4; CDR3aa: ASSMVIGEKLF
abundance: NA; v_gene: TRBV30; len: 11; j_gene: TRBJ1-5; CDR3aa: AWRAGGGQPQH
abundance: NA; v_gene: TRBV18; len: 13; j_gene: TRBJ1-5; CDR3aa: ASSNDRHSNQPQH
abundance: NA; v_gene: TRBV3-1/TRBV3-2; len: 14; j_gene: TRBJ2-3; CDR3aa: ASSQDPIGRADTQY
abundance: NA; v_gene: TRBV30; len: 9; j_gene: TRBJ1-1; CDR3aa: AWSSGFEAF
abundance: many; v_gene: TRBV4-3; len: 16; j_gene: TRBJ2-2; CDR3aa: ASSQEPRREGDTGELF
abundance: NA; v_gene: TRBV6-2/TRBV6-3; len: 15; j_gene: TRBJ2-3; CDR3aa: ASSYSKSGGVTDTQY
abundance: NA; v_gene: TRBV5-6; len: 13; j_gene: TRBJ2-6; CDR3aa: ASSFRGSGANVLT
abundance: once; v_gene: TRBV3-1/TRBV3-2; len: 14; j_gene: TRBJ2-3; CDR3aa: ASSQEAGVRTDTQY
abundance: few; v_gene: TRBV6-2/TRBV6-3; len: 14; j_gene: TRBJ2-1; CDR3aa: ASSYMSSRFHNEQF
abundance: NA; v_gene: TRBV10-3; len: 11; j_gene: TRBJ2-7; CDR3aa: AISDTVPYEQY